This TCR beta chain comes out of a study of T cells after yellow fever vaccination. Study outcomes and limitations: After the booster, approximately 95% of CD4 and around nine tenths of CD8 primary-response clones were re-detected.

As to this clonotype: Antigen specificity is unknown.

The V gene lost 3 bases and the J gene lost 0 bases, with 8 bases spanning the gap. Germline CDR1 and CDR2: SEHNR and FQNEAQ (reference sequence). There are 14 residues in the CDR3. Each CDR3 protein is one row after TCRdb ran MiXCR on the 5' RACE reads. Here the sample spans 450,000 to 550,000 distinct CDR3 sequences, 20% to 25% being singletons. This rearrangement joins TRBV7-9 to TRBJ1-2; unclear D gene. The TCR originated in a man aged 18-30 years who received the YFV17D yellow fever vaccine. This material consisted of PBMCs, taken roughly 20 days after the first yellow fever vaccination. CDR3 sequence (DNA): TGTGCCAGCAGCTTTACGGGAACTAACTATGGCTACACCTTC. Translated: CASSFTGTNYGYTF.